This T cell receptor (beta chain) was identified during a study of blood T cells in healthy people across ages. Investigators took about 10 milliliters of peripheral blood from every donor. In its sample, this clonotype was seen a few times. The antigen is unknown. General study results and limits: Per million T cells, TCR beta diversity dropped roughly linearly as age increased.

This CDR3 comprises 11 residues. The germline CDR1 and CDR2 sequences are DFQATT and SNEGSKA (reference sequence). V was clipped by 6 bases and J by 9 bases, with 12 bases between them. The use of a sample-barcoded 5' primer and a J-beta primer mix characterized a second PCR of about 6 to 11 cycles. Per sample, CDR3-containing paired-end reads numbered at least 2.5 million. TCRdb independently ran MiXCR on the 5' RACE reads; one entry per CDR3 protein. The sample consists of 1.8 million or so distinct CDR3 sequences, roughly 43% of them appearing once. The V call is TRBV20-1, the J call TRBJ2-1, with a weak D call TRBD1 (6 bases). Sequencing was carried out using blood. This TCR derives from a human donor in good health. CDR3: CSANGGSEQFF. CDR3 DNA: TGCAGTGCCAATGGGGGCTCTGAGCAGTTCTTC.